This TCR beta chain was recovered during a study of vaccination and CD4 T cells after COVID-19. An Oncomine TCR Beta short-read assay was used to sequence the DNA from cultured CD4+ T cells. TCRdb redid the calling of the PCR reads with MiXCR, one entry per CDR3 protein. The sample has around 19,000 distinct CDR3 sequences; 50% to 75% are singletons. To note about this clonotype: What it binds is not known.

Per germline, CDR1 MNHNS and CDR2 SASEGT. Trimming took 4 bases from V and 1 from J; bases not matched to a gene: 5. CDR3 length equals 15 residues. Noted treatment: roughly 10-day PBMC culture with coronavirus spike peptide pools or control peptides (ViraFEST assay). This chain uses TRBV6-1 with TRBJ2-5; 8 nucleotides agree with TRBD2. The TCR originated in a human donor who had recovered from COVID-19. The material sequenced was CD4+ T cells from blood, cultured in vitro. The CDR3 spells CASSANAGGQETQYF. DNA for the CDR3: TGTGCCAGCAGTGCGAATGCGGGGGGCCAAGAGACCCAGTACTTC.